The sequence of this T cell receptor beta chain was determined in a study of response to subunit inactivated influenza vaccine. Study findings and constraints: Authors suggested few new T cells are recruited by each seasonal influenza vaccination.

To note about this clonotype: The target antigen is unknown.

TCRdb passed the RT-PCR reads through MiXCR, listing each CDR3 protein once. Here the sample spans about 780,000 distinct CDR3 sequences, about 18% being singletons. The germline V gene has CDR1 SGHNT and CDR2 YYREEE (reference sequence). V was shortened by 0 bases and J by 1 base, with 10 bases between the two germline ends. This CDR3 has 15 amino acids. V usage is TRBV5-4 and J usage is TRBJ2-5, with D maybe TRBD2 (6 bases). Material: PBMCs from blood, obtained 4 to 6 days after vaccination. The TCR originated in a man aged 45-65 years who received an inactivated influenza vaccine. The CDR3 DNA reads as TGTGCCAGCAGCTTGGTAGCGGACCGCCAAGAGACCCAGTACTTC. Its protein product is CASSLVADRQETQYF. Full variable domain (missing parts from reference TRBV5-4 and TRBJ2-5): ETGVTQSPTHLIKTRGQQVTLRCSSQSGHNTVSWYQQALGQGPQFIFQYYREEENGRGNFPPRFSGLQFPNYSSELNVNALELDDSALYLCASSLVADRQETQYFGPGTRLLVL.